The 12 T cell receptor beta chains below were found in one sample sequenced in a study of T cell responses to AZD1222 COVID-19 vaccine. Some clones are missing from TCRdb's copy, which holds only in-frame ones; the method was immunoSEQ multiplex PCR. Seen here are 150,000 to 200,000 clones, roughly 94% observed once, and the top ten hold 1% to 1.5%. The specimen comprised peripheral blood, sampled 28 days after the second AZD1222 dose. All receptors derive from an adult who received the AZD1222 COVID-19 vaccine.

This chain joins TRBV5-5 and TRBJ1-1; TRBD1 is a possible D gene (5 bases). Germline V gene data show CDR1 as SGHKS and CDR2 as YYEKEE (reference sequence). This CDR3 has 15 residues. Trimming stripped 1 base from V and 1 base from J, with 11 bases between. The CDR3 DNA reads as TGTGCCAGCAGCTTGTATGGGGGGTCGAACACTGAAGCTTTCTTT. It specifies CASSLYGGSNTEAFF.

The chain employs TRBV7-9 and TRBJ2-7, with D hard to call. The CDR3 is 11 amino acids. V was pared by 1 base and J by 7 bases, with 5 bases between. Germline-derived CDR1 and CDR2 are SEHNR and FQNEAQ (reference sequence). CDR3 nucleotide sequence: TGTGCCAGCAGCTTAGTCGAGGAGCAGTACTTC. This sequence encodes CASSLVEEQYF.

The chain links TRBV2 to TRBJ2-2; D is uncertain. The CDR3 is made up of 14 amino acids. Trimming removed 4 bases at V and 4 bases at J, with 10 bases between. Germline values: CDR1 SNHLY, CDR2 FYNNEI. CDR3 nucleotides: TGTGCCAGCAGTGTTCGGGTCAGCACCGGGGAGCTGTTTTTT. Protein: CASSVRVSTGELFF.

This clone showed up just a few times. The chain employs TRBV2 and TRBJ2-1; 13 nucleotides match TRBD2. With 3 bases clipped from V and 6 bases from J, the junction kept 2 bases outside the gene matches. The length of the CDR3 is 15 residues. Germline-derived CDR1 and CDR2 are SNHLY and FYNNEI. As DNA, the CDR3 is TGTGCCAGCAGTGAGAGGACTAGCGGGGGCAATGAGCAGTTCTTC. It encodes CASSERTSGGNEQFF.

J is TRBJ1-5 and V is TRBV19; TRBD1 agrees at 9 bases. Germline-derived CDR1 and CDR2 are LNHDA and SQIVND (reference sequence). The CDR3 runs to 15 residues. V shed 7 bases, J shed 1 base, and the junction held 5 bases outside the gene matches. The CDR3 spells CASNRDRASNQPQHF. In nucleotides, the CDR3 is TGTGCCAGTAACCGGGACAGGGCGAGCAATCAGCCCCAGCATTTT. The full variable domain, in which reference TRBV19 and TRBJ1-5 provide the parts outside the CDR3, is DGGITQSPKYLFRKEGQNVTLSCEQNLNHDAMYWYRQDPGQGLRLIYYSQIVNDFQKGDIAEGYSVSREKKESFPLTVTSAQKNPTAFYLCASNRDRASNQPQHFGDGTRLSIL.

For the CDR3, the DNA is TGTGCCAGCAGCTTGCTAGTTGACTCTGGAAACACCATATATTTT. This codes for CASSLLVDSGNTIYF. The chain recombines TRBV5-6 with TRBJ1-3; D is unresolved. The CDR3 has 15 amino acids. CDR1 is SGHDT, CDR2 YYEEEE, per germline. Between the trimmed V and J ends, which lost 1 base and 0 bases, there was a span of 8 bases.

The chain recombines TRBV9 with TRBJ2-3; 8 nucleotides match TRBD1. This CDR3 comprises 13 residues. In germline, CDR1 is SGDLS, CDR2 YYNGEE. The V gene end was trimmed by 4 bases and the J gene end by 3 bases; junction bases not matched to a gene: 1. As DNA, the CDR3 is TGTGCCAGCAGCCGACAGGGGACAGATACGCAGTATTTT. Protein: CASSRQGTDTQYF.

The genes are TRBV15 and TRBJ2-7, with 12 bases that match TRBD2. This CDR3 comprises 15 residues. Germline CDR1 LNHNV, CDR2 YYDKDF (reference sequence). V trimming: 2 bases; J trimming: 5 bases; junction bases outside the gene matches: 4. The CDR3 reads CATSRRTSGINEQYF. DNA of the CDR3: TGTGCCACCAGCAGAAGGACTAGCGGGATCAACGAGCAGTACTTC.

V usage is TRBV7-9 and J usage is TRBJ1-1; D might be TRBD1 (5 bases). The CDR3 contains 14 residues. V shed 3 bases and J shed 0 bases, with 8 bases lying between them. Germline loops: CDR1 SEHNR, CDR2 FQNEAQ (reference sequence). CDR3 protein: CASSLKDMNTEAFF. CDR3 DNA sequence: TGTGCCAGCAGCTTGAAGGACATGAACACTGAAGCTTTCTTT.

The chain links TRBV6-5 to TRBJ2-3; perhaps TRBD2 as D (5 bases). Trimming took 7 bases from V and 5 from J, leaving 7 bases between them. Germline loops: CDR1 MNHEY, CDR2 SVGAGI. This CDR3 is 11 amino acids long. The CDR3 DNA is TGTGCCAGCATCCGGGGAGATACGCAGTATTTT. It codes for CASIRGDTQYF.

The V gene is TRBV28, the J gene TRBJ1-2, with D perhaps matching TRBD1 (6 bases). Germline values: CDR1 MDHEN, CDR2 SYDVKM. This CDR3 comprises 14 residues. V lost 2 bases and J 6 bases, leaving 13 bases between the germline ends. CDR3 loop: CASSLPLQGDGYTF. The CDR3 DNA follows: TGTGCCAGCAGTTTACCCTTACAGGGAGATGGCTACACCTTC.

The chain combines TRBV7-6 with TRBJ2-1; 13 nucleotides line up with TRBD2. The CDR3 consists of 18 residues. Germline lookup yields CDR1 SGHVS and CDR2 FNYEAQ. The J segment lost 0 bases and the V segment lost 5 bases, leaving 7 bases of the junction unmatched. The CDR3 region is CASSPGTSGESSYNEQFF. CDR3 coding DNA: TGTGCCAGCAGCCCCGGGACTAGCGGGGAGAGCTCCTACAATGAGCAGTTCTTC.